This T cell receptor beta chain was sequenced for a study of blood T cell repertoires in COVID-19. About the research overall: Acute-phase and convalescent COVID-19 samples originated in the United States, Italy and Spain.

Clones were read by immunoSEQ multiplex PCR, and TCRdb kept only the in-frame ones, dropping some. The data contain 200,000 to 250,000 clones, about four fifths of them singletons. Germline values: CDR1 GTSNPN, CDR2 SVGIG (reference sequence). V trimming: 0 bases; J trimming: 3 bases; junction bases outside the gene matches: 4. This CDR3 comprises 15 residues. A Seattle source enrolled patients during active infection and followed them longitudinally. This clonotype was sampled from an elderly woman with COVID-19, enrolled during active disease. The chain recombines TRBV30 with TRBJ1-5, with 8 bases aligning to TRBD1. Input material: peripheral blood. Here the CDR3 reads CAWSVNRGNNQPQHF. Here the CDR3 DNA reads TGTGCCTGGAGTGTAAACAGGGGGAACAATCAGCCCCAGCATTTT.